This record covers a single TCR beta chain. In the original processing: It was from reference gene primer amplification that nucleated cell counts were estimated. The method was immunoSEQ multiplex PCR; TCRdb's version includes in-frame clones alone and lacks a portion of them. The V and J calls and clone size are taken from that table; D and trimming were inferred from the DNA. The data contain some 16,000 clones, 70% to 90% of them singletons. The data belong to a study of blood T cell repertoires in COVID-19. Study-wide background: The analysed material was cDNA or gDNA that came from T cells, B-cell-depleted T cells, or PBMCs.

Trimming took 0 bases from V and 4 from J, leaving 13 bases between them. The germline V gene has CDR1 SGHRS and CDR2 YFSETQ. The CDR3 has 15 residues. Sequencing used peripheral blood. The V and J genes are TRBV5-1 and TRBJ2-5, with a weak D call TRBD1 (6 bases). The origin of this receptor is a human donor in a cohort sampled during active COVID-19. In DNA form, the CDR3 reads TGCGCCAGCAGCTTGGGGCAGGGGCTGGCAGAGACCCAGTACTTC. Translating it yields CASSLGQGLAETQYF.